One sample yielded the 15 T cell receptor beta chains listed below, sequenced in a study of glioma-infiltrating T cells. TCR alpha and beta CDR3 regions were amplified from RNA using iRepertoire nested multiplex PCR. TCRdb re-called the multiplex PCR reads through MiXCR, storing one row per CDR3 protein. The repertoire includes about 400,000 distinct CDR3 sequences, roughly 41% of them detected once, and more than 10% sits in the top ten. The material sequenced was glioma tissue, nonneoplastic brain tissue, or PBMCs (not recorded which). Source of these receptors: a human donor with low-grade glioma or glioblastoma, undergoing nonglioma brain surgery, or in good health (not recorded which).

Note on this clonotype: No conserved phenylalanine or tryptophan ends this CDR3, so it is likely a read error. This chain joins TRBV27 and TRBJ2-7; D remains unclear. The V end was cut by 4 bases, the J end by 3 bases, with 4 bases between. There are 11 residues in the CDR3. Germline assignment: CDR1 MNHEY and CDR2 SMNVEV (reference sequence). The CDR3 is CASSSYYEQYL. Written as DNA, the CDR3 is TGTGCCAGCAGTTCATACTACGAGCAGTACCTC.

This clonotype turned up a few times. The chain is built from TRBV12-3 or TRBV12-4 and TRBJ1-1, with 9 bases fitting TRBD1. Trimming took 4 bases from V and 0 from J; bases not matched to a gene: 3. CDR3 size: 15 residues. The chain's CDR3 is CASSSDRGMNTEAFF. DNA for the CDR3: TGTGCCAGCAGTTCGGACAGGGGAATGAACACTGAAGCTTTCTTT.

The chain is built from TRBV7-9 and TRBJ1-3; D gene ambiguous. Deletions cut 2 bases from V and 4 bases from J, with 9 bases between. Germline lookup yields CDR1 SEHNR and CDR2 FQNEAQ (reference sequence). The CDR3 runs 14 residues. The CDR3 here is CASSLSSPGNTIYF. The CDR3 coding sequence is TGTGCCAGCAGCTTAAGCAGTCCCGGAAACACCATATATTTT. Drawing the rest from reference TRBV7-9 and TRBJ1-3, the complete variable domain is DTGVSQNPRHKITKRGQNVTFRCDPISEHNRLYWYRQTLGQGPEFLTYFQNEAQLEKSRLLSDRFSAERPKGSFSTLEIQRTEQGDSAMYLCASSLSSPGNTIYFGEGSWLTVV.

Regarding this clonotype: A read error may account for a junction end that differs from germline. The chain is built from TRBV27 and TRBJ1-1; D may be TRBD1 (6 bases). The CDR3 length is 15 residues. Per the germline V gene, CDR1 is MNHEY and CDR2 is SMNVEV (reference sequence). The CDR3 DNA follows: TGTGCCAGCAGCCAGGGACAAATCATGAACAGTGAAGCTTTCTTT. This gives the protein CASSQGQIMNSEAFF.

This clonotype was observed a handful of times. This sequence joins TRBV7-2 and TRBJ2-1; tentative D call: TRBD1 (6 bases). Germline V gives CDR1 SGHTA, CDR2 FQGNSA. V was clipped by 5 bases and J by 2 bases, with 13 bases between them. CDR3 length: 15 residues. The CDR3 nucleotides read TGTGCCAGCAGCCTACTGGGGGCAGCCTACAATGAGCAGTTCTTC. Amino acid sequence: CASSLLGAAYNEQFF.

This clonotype was recorded a few times. V usage is TRBV12-3 or TRBV12-4 and J usage is TRBJ1-1, with D tentatively TRBD1 (6 bases). Trimming removed 3 bases from V and 6 bases from J, with 17 bases in between. The CDR3 covers 15 residues. The chain's CDR3 is CASSFYLQGWAEAFF. The CDR3 DNA is TGTGCCAGCAGTTTTTACCTACAGGGATGGGCTGAAGCTTTCTTT.

V is TRBV11-2 and J is TRBJ2-5; a possible D gene is TRBD2 (5 bases). This CDR3 has 14 residues. The V end was cut by 5 bases, the J end by 2 bases, with 12 bases between. Germline V gives CDR1 SGHAT, CDR2 FQNNGV. CDR3 DNA sequence: TGTGCCAGCAGCCCGCGGACTCGGCAAGAGACCCAGTACTTC. This sequence encodes CASSPRTRQETQYF.

A word on this clonotype: Just one base apart from a much larger clone, this may be a read error. The chain recombines TRBV6-1 with TRBJ1-1, with D unresolved. From germline, CDR1 is MNHNS and CDR2 SASEGT. CDR3 length equals 12 residues. Between the trimmed V and J ends, which lost 8 bases and 3 bases, there was a span of 10 bases. The CDR3 loop is CASPNVYTEAFF. In DNA, the CDR3 is TGTGCCAGCCCAAACGTGTACACTGAAGCTTTCTTT.

This clonotype was counted many times. This chain links TRBV15 with TRBJ2-3; tentatively, D is TRBD1 (6 bases). The germline gives CDR1 LNHNV, CDR2 YYDKDF (reference sequence). Trimming removed 8 bases from V and 4 bases from J, with 16 bases in between. The CDR3 loop spans 14 amino acids. The CDR3 region is CATRQVARPDTQYF. CDR3 sequence (DNA): TGTGCCACCCGACAGGTCGCGAGGCCAGATACGCAGTATTTT.

This clonotype was picked up many times. This may be a read error, as it is one base from a much larger clone. The genes are TRBV7-8 and TRBJ2-3; D call uncertain. CDR3 size: 11 residues. The germline V gene has CDR1 SGHVS and CDR2 FQNEAQ. Between the trimmed V and J ends, which lost 5 bases and 2 bases, there was a span of 2 bases. As DNA, the CDR3 is TGTGCCAGCAGCACCACAGATACGCAGTATTTT. Protein: CASSTTDTQYF. The full variable domain, rest sourced from reference TRBV7-8 and TRBJ2-3, is GAGVSQSPRYKVAKRGQDVALRCDPISGHVSLFWYQQALGQGPEFLTYFQNEAQLDKSGLPSDRFFAERPEGSVSTLKIQRTQQEDSAVYLCASSTTDTQYFGPGTRLTVL.

As concerns this clonotype: One end of the junction does not line up with germline, which may come from a read error. The chain couples TRBV4-1 to TRBJ2-7; 14 bases line up with TRBD2. The CDR3 sequence is 18 residues long. The V gene's germline CDR1 is MGHRA and CDR2 YSYEKL. The CDR3 DNA reads as TGCGCCAGCAGCCAAGATCGCCGACTAGCGGGAGGGAAGTACGAGAAGTACTTC. This encodes CASSQDRRLAGGKYEKYF.

CDR3 DNA sequence: TGTGCCAGCAGCTCTTTTTGGGGGCGGAGAGGGAACACTGAAGCTTTCTTT. Amino acid sequence: CASSSFWGRRGNTEAFF. V and J are TRBV28 and TRBJ1-1, with D tentatively TRBD1 (6 bases). The CDR3 is made up of 17 amino acids. CDR1 and CDR2 (germline): MDHEN, SYDVKM. V lost 6 bases and J 1 base, leaving 21 bases between the germline ends. The full variable domain, with the rest looked up from reference TRBV28 and TRBJ1-1, is DVKVTQSSRYLVKRTGEKVFLECVQDMDHENMFWYRQDPGLGLRLIYFSYDVKMKEKGDIPEGYSVSREKKERFSLILESASTNQTSMYLCASSSFWGRRGNTEAFFGQGTRLTVV.

The chain employs TRBV28 and TRBJ1-2, with 7 bases fitting TRBD1. This CDR3 comprises 15 residues. The V segment lost 6 bases and the J segment 0 bases; nucleotides outside the gene matches: 7. CDR1 is MDHEN, CDR2 SYDVKM, per germline. This CDR3 reads CASRPGQASNYGYTF. In DNA, the CDR3 is TGTGCCAGCAGACCCGGACAGGCCTCTAACTATGGCTACACCTTC.

This clonotype was picked up many times. This sequence joins TRBV6-1 and TRBJ2-1, with 13 bases that match TRBD2. With 8 bases clipped from V and 7 bases from J, the junction kept 8 bases outside the gene matches. The germline V gene encodes CDR1 MNHNS and CDR2 SASEGT. This CDR3 region has 15 residues. CDR3 DNA: TGTGCCAGCCGCAGGACTAGCGGGAGTAATAATGAGCAGTTCTTC. Translation gives CASRRTSGSNNEQFF.

The chain uses TRBV7-9 and TRBJ2-7; D is perhaps TRBD1 or TRBD2 (6 bases each). V was trimmed by 4 bases and J by 5 bases, leaving 18 bases between them. The CDR3 contains 15 residues. Germline CDR1 and CDR2: SEHNR and FQNEAQ (reference sequence). CDR3 DNA sequence: TGTGCCAGCAGCTCTCCTGAGGGGGACTGGGACGAGCAGTACTTC. It specifies CASSSPEGDWDEQYF.